Below are 25 T cell receptor beta chains sequenced from a single sample in a study of cytomegalovirus exposure and HLA in healthy donors. The PCR was carried out with 60 Vbeta primers and 13 Jbeta primers. The assay was immunoSEQ multiplex PCR, and TCRdb's table has in-frame clones only and misses some. Of roughly 150,000 clones in the sample, 80% were seen once. The source material was PBMCs. The origin of the receptors is a man younger than 45 in good health and CMV-seronegative.

V is TRBV5-1 and J is TRBJ2-1; 8 positions agree with TRBD1. The germline V gene encodes CDR1 SGHRS and CDR2 YFSETQ. The CDR3 is 14 amino acids. Trimming at V came to 7 bases and at J to 7 bases, leaving 10 bases not matched to a gene. In DNA form, the CDR3 reads TGCGCCAGCCAAAACCAGGGGGCAGAAAATGAGCAGTTCTTC. Protein: CASQNQGAENEQFF.

This chain links TRBV5-5 with TRBJ2-5; TRBD1 is a possible D gene (6 bases). CDR1 and CDR2 from the germline V gene are SGHKS and YYEKEE (reference sequence). The V end was cut by 0 bases, the J end by 5 bases, with 14 bases between. The CDR3 runs 15 residues. CDR3 sequence (DNA): TGTGCCAGCAGCTTGGAGGGACAAAGTGGGGAGACCCAGTACTTC. Amino acids: CASSLEGQSGETQYF.

The CDR3 nucleotides are TGTGCCAGCAGGACGGCACAGGGTAATGAAAAACTGTTTTTT. Amino acids: CASRTAQGNEKLFF. This chain links TRBV28 with TRBJ1-4; tentatively, D is TRBD1 (6 bases). Trimming removed 6 bases at V and 4 bases at J, with 12 bases between. The CDR3 is made up of 14 amino acids. Germline CDR1 MDHEN, CDR2 SYDVKM.

The CDR3 region is CAWSWRGSYNSPLHF. DNA for the CDR3: TGTGCCTGGAGTTGGAGGGGATCCTATAATTCACCCCTCCACTTT. V and J are TRBV30 and TRBJ1-6, with D tentatively TRBD1 (5 bases). Trimming stripped 2 bases from V and 1 base from J, with 9 bases between. In germline, CDR1 is GTSNPN, CDR2 SVGIG (reference sequence). CDR3 length equals 15 residues.

The chain is built from TRBV6-5 and TRBJ2-7; TRBD1 aligns across 9 bases. Germline CDR1 MNHEY, CDR2 SVGAGI. The CDR3 is 15 amino acids. Trimming at V came to 2 bases and at J to 2 bases, leaving 4 bases not matched to a gene. CDR3 region: CASSYERTGAYEQYF. CDR3 bases: TGTGCCAGCAGTTACGAGAGGACAGGGGCCTACGAGCAGTACTTC.

This clone was seen only a few times. The chain employs TRBV28 and TRBJ1-3; 8 positions agree with TRBD1. Trimming removed 2 bases from V and 0 bases from J; junction bases left unmatched: 6. The CDR3 totals 17 residues. CDR1 MDHEN and CDR2 SYDVKM come from the germline V gene. The CDR3 reads CASSLGQGLNSGNTIYF. The CDR3 DNA reads TGTGCCAGCAGTTTAGGACAGGGCCTCAACTCTGGAAACACCATATATTTT.

This sequence joins TRBV7-2 and TRBJ1-1; no reliable D call. CDR3 length: 15 amino acids. Germline CDR1 reads SGHTA; CDR2 reads FQGNSA. The V and J ends lost 1 base and 4 bases respectively, with 13 bases between them. Here the CDR3 DNA reads TGTGCCAGCAGCTTAGGTGGCGGATTGGGCACTGAAGCTTTCTTT. It specifies CASSLGGGLGTEAFF.

The chain couples TRBV4-3 to TRBJ1-1, with a weak D call TRBD1 (5 bases). The germline V gene encodes CDR1 LGHNA and CDR2 YSLEER. CDR3 length: 15 residues. V was trimmed by 0 bases and J by 4 bases, leaving 12 bases between them. This CDR3 is CASSQEEGRVTEAFF. The CDR3 DNA reads as TGCGCCAGCAGCCAAGAGGAGGGGCGGGTCACTGAAGCTTTCTTT.

This clone was seen more than once but under ten times. The CDR3 region is CASSPTSGPHEQYF. The CDR3 DNA reads as TGTGCCAGCAGCCCGACTAGCGGTCCCCACGAGCAGTACTTC. The genes are TRBV27 and TRBJ2-7; 9 positions agree with TRBD2. Germline V gene data show CDR1 as MNHEY and CDR2 as SMNVEV (reference sequence). CDR3 size: 14 residues. After removal of 6 bases from V and 5 bases from J, the junction contained 8 bases not matched to a gene.

The chain joins TRBV5-6 to TRBJ2-5; no reliable D call. This CDR3 has 13 residues. Germline V lookup: CDR1 SGHDT, CDR2 YYEEEE. The V gene lost 0 bases and the J gene lost 3 bases, with 6 bases spanning the gap. The chain's CDR3 is CASSLALEETQYF. The CDR3 DNA follows: TGTGCCAGCAGCTTGGCCCTAGAAGAGACCCAGTACTTC.

The chain joins TRBV30 to TRBJ1-5; 7 bases line up with TRBD1. Losses at the gene ends were 1 base for V and 1 base for J; bases not matched to a gene: 1. Germline-derived CDR1 and CDR2 are GTSNPN and SVGIG (reference sequence). The CDR3 is 14 amino acids. The chain's CDR3 is CAWSGDSSNQPQHF. CDR3 nucleotides: TGTGCCTGGAGTGGGGACAGCAGCAATCAGCCCCAGCATTTT.

The V gene is TRBV9, the J gene TRBJ2-7; no definite D call. This CDR3 spans 11 amino acids. Germline V gene data show CDR1 as SGDLS and CDR2 as YYNGEE. Trimming left V 1 base short and J 5 bases short, with 4 bases between. CDR3 DNA: TGTGCCAGCAGCGTACTCCACGAGCAGTACTTC. Protein sequence: CASSVLHEQYF.

The gene calls are TRBV7-2 and TRBJ1-1, with D possibly TRBD1 on 5 matching bases. CDR3 length: 15 residues. The germline V gene encodes CDR1 SGHTA and CDR2 FQGNSA. Trimming removed 2 bases at V and 4 bases at J, with 14 bases between. The CDR3 here is CASSLFPRGSTEAFF. The CDR3 nucleotides are TGTGCCAGCAGCTTATTTCCCCGGGGGAGCACTGAAGCTTTCTTT.

The J gene is TRBJ2-7, the V gene TRBV11-2, with D maybe TRBD1 (6 bases). Germline lookup yields CDR1 SGHAT and CDR2 FQNNGV. Trimming stripped 3 bases from V and 4 bases from J, with 16 bases between. This CDR3 is 15 amino acids long. The CDR3 DNA follows: TGTGCCAGCAGCTTCGTCCAGGGGACGCAATACGAGCAGTACTTC. It encodes CASSFVQGTQYEQYF.

This chain links TRBV5-1 with TRBJ1-6, with a weak D call TRBD1 (6 bases). CDR3 size: 14 residues. Trimming took off 1 base at V and 10 bases at J, with 12 bases between the two ends. The germline V gene has CDR1 SGHRS and CDR2 YFSETQ. The CDR3 is CASSLNRADSPLHF. The CDR3 region has the DNA TGCGCCAGCAGCTTGAACAGGGCAGACTCACCCCTCCACTTT.

This clone was detected only a few times. The rearrangement joins TRBV30 to TRBJ1-5; TRBD1 matches at 7 bases. V lost 2 bases, J lost 3 bases, and 4 bases stayed unmatched. This CDR3 has 14 amino acids. From germline, CDR1 is GTSNPN and CDR2 SVGIG (reference sequence). CDR3 in DNA: TGTGCCTGGAGTACGGGACAGTTCAATCAGCCCCAGCATTTT. Its translation: CAWSTGQFNQPQHF.

V and J are TRBV30 and TRBJ1-1; D might be TRBD1 (6 bases). V lost 5 bases and J 1 base, leaving 11 bases between the germline ends. The CDR3 is 13 amino acids. The germline CDR1 and CDR2 sequences are GTSNPN and SVGIG (reference sequence). CDR3 amino acids: CAWLQGANTEAFF. Written as DNA, the CDR3 is TGTGCCTGGTTACAGGGCGCGAACACTGAAGCTTTCTTT. The full variable domain, completed using reference TRBV30 and TRBJ1-1, is SQTIHQWPATLVQPVGSPLSLECTVEGTSNPNLYWYRQAAGRGLQLLFYSVGIGQISSEVPQNLSASRPQDRQFILSSKKLLLSDSGFYLCAWLQGANTEAFFGQGTRLTVV.

The rearrangement links TRBV6-5 to TRBJ1-6; TRBD1 agrees at 10 bases. The CDR3 spans 14 residues. Germline-derived CDR1 and CDR2 are MNHEY and SVGAGI. J was trimmed by 9 bases and V by 6 bases; bases with no gene match: 5. The CDR3 DNA follows: TGTGCCAGCAGCCTGGACAGGGGGTCTTCACCCCTCCACTTT. It translates to CASSLDRGSSPLHF.

This chain connects TRBV7-2 to TRBJ2-5; D might be TRBD2 (6 bases). V was clipped by 8 bases and J by 5 bases, with 21 bases between them. The length of the CDR3 is 15 residues. CDR1 SGHTA and CDR2 FQGNSA come from the germline V gene. CDR3 sequence reads: CASRLGPGVDETQYF. The CDR3 region has the DNA TGTGCCAGCCGCCTGGGCCCGGGAGTGGATGAGACCCAGTACTTC.

This clone was recorded once. V gene TRBV19 combines with J gene TRBJ1-1, with D perhaps TRBD1 (5 bases). The CDR3 runs to 16 residues. Germline CDR1 LNHDA, CDR2 SQIVND (reference sequence). Trimming shortened V by 3 bases and J by 2 bases, and 16 bases separated the two germline ends. Written as DNA, the CDR3 is TGTGCCAGTAGTATGCCGGGGACTATTCCTAACACTGAAGCTTTCTTT. Translated, it gives CASSMPGTIPNTEAFF.

The chain is built from TRBV18 and TRBJ2-7, with 9 bases fitting TRBD2. From germline, CDR1 is KGHSH and CDR2 LQKENI. The CDR3 contains 15 residues. The trim removed 6 bases at V and 2 bases at J, leaving 8 bases unmatched. CDR3: CASSSSGGGAYEQYF. CDR3 nucleotides: TGTGCCAGCTCGTCTAGTGGCGGGGGGGCCTACGAGCAGTACTTC. Complete variable domain (other parts from reference TRBV18 and TRBJ2-7): NAGVMQNPRHLVRRRGQEARLRCSPMKGHSHVYWYRQLPEEGLKFMVYLQKENIIDESGMPKERFSAEFPKEGPSILRIQQVVRGDSAAYFCASSSSGGGAYEQYFGPGTRLTVT.

The gene calls are TRBV5-6 and TRBJ2-5; 11 bases are a match to TRBD2. The trim removed 0 bases at V and 5 bases at J, leaving 6 bases unmatched. CDR1 is SGHDT and CDR2 is YYEEEE in the germline V gene. The CDR3 is 16 amino acids. The CDR3 DNA sequence: TGTGCCAGCAGCTTGGTTAGCGGGGGGGCCGGGGAGACCCAGTACTTC. Translation: CASSLVSGGAGETQYF.

The CDR3 region is CASSLTGGYEQYF. The CDR3 region has the DNA TGTGCCAGCAGCTTGACAGGGGGATACGAGCAGTACTTC. The V call is TRBV5-5, the J call TRBJ2-7; 8 bases match TRBD1. V trimming: 1 base; J trimming: 4 bases; junction bases outside the gene matches: 1. This CDR3 is built from 13 residues. Looked up from germline, CDR1 is SGHKS and CDR2 is YYEKEE (reference sequence).

The gene calls are TRBV27 and TRBJ2-1, with 9 positions matching TRBD2. This CDR3 has 14 residues. With 3 bases clipped from V and 8 bases from J, the junction kept 5 bases outside the gene matches. Per the germline V gene, CDR1 is MNHEY and CDR2 is SMNVEV (reference sequence). The CDR3 nucleotides are TGTGCCAGCAGTTTTGGCGGGAGGGCCTATGAGCAGTTCTTC. Translation: CASSFGGRAYEQFF.

This chain uses TRBV15 with TRBJ2-5; TRBD1 is a possible D gene (6 bases). The CDR3 sequence is 18 residues long. Germline CDR1 is LNHNV and CDR2 is YYDKDF (reference sequence). The V end lost 0 bases, the J end lost 5 bases, and 22 bases lay between the germline ends. The CDR3 coding sequence is TGTGCCACCAGCAGAGATCAACTCGGAAGGGGGTGGCGGGAGACCCAGTACTTC. Encoded protein: CATSRDQLGRGWRETQYF. Full variable domain (rest looked up from reference TRBV15 and TRBJ2-5): DAMVIQNPRYQVTQFGKPVTLSCSQTLNHNVMYWYQQKSSQAPKLLFHYYDKDFNNEADTPDNFQSRRPNTSFCFLDIRSPGLGDTAMYLCATSRDQLGRGWRETQYFGPGTRLLVL.